This TCR beta chain was observed in a study of blood T cell repertoires in COVID-19. The overall study: Italy, Spain and the United States were the sources of the convalescent and acute COVID-19 samples.

As handled by the study authors: The assay estimated nucleated cells by amplifying reference gene primers. Assay used: immunoSEQ multiplex PCR; TCRdb lists only in-frame clones, some missing. Clone size and the V and J calls come from that table; the DNA yielded D and trimming. The sample has 150,000 to 200,000 clones, approximately 91% seen once. Per germline, CDR1 SGDLS and CDR2 YYNGEE. This CDR3 comprises 15 residues. The V segment lost 0 bases and the J segment 5 bases; nucleotides outside the gene matches: 5. V is TRBV9 and J is TRBJ2-1; 7 nucleotides agree with TRBD2. The sample comprised peripheral blood. This TCR came from a man younger than 35 with acute or convalescent COVID-19. The CDR3 bases are TGTGCCAGCAGCGTAGGGGGAGGGAACCACAATGAGCAGTTCTTC. Translation gives CASSVGGGNHNEQFF.